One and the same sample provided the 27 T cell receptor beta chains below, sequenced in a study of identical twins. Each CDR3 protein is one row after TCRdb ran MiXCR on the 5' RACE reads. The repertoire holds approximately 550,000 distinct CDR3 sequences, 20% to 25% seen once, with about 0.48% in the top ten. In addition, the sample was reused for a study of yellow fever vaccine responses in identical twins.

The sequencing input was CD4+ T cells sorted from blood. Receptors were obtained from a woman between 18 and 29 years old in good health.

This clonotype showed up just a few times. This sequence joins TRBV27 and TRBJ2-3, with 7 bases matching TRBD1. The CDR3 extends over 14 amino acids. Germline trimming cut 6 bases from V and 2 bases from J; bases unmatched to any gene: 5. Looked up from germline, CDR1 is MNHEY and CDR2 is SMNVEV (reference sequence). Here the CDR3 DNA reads TGTGCCAGCAGAGCGACAGGGAACACAGATACGCAGTATTTT. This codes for CASRATGNTDTQYF.

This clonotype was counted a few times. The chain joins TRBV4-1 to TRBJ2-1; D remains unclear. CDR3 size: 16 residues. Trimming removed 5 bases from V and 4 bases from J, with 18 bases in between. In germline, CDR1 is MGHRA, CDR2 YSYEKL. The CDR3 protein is CASSYSRRVSYNEQFF. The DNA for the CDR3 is TGCGCCAGCAGCTACTCGCGGAGAGTTTCGTACAATGAGCAGTTCTTC.

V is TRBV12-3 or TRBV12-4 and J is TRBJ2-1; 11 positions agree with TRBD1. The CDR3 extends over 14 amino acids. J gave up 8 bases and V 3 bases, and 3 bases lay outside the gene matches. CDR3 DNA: TGTGCCAGCAGTTTTTGGGACAGGGGGTATGAGCAGTTCTTC. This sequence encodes CASSFWDRGYEQFF.

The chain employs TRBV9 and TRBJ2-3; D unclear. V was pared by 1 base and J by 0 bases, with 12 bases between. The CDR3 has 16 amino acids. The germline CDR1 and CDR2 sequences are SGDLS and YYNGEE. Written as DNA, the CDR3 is TGTGCCAGCAGCGTAAGCCCCTCGACTAGCACAGATACGCAGTATTTT. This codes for CASSVSPSTSTDTQYF. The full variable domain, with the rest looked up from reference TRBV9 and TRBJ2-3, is DSGVTQTPKHLITATGQRVTLRCSPRSGDLSVYWYQQSLDQGLQFLIQYYNGEERAKGNILERFSAQQFPDLHSELNLSSLELGDSALYFCASSVSPSTSTDTQYFGPGTRLTVL.

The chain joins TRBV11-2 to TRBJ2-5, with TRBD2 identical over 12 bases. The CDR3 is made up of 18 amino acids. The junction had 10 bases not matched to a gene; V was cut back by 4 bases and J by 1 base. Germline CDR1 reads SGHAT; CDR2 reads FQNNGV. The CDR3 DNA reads TGTGCCAGCAGCTCTAGTCGGGTACTAGCGGGAGGCCAAGAGACCCAGTACTTC. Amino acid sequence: CASSSSRVLAGGQETQYF.

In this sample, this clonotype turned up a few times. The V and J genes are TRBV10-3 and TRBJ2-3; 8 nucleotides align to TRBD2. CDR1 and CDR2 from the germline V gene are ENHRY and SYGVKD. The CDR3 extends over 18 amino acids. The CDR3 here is CASQRTERGRTYTDTQYF. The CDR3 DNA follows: TGTGCGTCCCAGCGGACGGAGCGGGGGCGAACATACACAGATACGCAGTATTTT.

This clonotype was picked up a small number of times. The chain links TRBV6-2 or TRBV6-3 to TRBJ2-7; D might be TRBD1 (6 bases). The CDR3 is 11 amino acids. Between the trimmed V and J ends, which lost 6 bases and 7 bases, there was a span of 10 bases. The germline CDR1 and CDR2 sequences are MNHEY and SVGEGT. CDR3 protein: CASRSGTEQYV. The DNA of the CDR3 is TGTGCCAGCAGATCCGGGACAGAGCAGTACGTC.

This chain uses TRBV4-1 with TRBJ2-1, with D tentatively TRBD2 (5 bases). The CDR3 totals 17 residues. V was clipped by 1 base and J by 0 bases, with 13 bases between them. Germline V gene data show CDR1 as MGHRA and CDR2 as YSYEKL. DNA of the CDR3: TGCGCCAGCAGCCAAGGGCTAGCTGGAAGCTCCTACAATGAGCAGTTCTTC. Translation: CASSQGLAGSSYNEQFF.

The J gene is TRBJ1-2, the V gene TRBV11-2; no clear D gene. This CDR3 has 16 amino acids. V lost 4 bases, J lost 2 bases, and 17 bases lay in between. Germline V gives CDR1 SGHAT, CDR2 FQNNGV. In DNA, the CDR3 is TGTGCCAGCAGCTATTTGTTCACAACAGACAACTATGGCTACACCTTC. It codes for CASSYLFTTDNYGYTF.

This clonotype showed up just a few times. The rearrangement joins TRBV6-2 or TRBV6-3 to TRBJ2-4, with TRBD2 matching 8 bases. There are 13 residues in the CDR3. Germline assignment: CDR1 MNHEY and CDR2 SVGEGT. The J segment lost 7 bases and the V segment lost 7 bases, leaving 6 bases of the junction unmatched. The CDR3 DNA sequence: TGTGCCAGCAATGGACTAGCCCCTAACATTCAGTACTTC. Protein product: CASNGLAPNIQYF.

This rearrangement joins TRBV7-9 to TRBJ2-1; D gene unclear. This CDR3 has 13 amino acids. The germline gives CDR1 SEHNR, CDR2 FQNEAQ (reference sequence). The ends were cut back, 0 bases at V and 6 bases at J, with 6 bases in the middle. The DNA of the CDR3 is TGTGCCAGCAGCTTAGCAGCGACCAATGAGCAGTTCTTC. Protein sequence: CASSLAATNEQFF.

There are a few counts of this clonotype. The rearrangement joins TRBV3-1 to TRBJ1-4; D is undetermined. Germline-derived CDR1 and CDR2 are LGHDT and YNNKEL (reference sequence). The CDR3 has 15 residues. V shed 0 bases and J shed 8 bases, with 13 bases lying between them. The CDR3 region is CASSQEDGRREKLFF. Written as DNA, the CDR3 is TGTGCCAGCAGCCAAGAGGACGGCCGGCGAGAAAAACTGTTTTTT.

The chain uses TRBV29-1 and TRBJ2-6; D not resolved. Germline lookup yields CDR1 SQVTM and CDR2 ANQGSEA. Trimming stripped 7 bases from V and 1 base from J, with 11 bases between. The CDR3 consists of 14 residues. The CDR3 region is CSGGTDSGANVLTF. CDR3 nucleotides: TGCAGCGGTGGAACGGATTCTGGGGCCAACGTCCTGACTTTC. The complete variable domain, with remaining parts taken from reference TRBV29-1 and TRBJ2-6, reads SAVISQKPSRDICQRGTSLTIQCQVDSQVTMMFWYRQQPGQSLTLIATANQGSEATYESGFVIDKFPISRPNLTFSTLTVSNMSPEDSSIYLCSGGTDSGANVLTFGAGSRLTVL.

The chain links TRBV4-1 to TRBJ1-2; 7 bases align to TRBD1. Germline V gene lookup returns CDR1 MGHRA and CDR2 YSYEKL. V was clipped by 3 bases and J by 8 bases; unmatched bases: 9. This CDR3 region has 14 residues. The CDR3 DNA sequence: TGCGCCAGCAGCCAGGGATGGGACAGTAACGGCTACACCTTC. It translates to CASSQGWDSNGYTF.

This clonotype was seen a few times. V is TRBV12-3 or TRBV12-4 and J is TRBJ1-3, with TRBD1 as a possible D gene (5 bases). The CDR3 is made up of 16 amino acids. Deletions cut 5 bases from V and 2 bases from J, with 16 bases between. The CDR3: CASSIPQGVPGNTIYF. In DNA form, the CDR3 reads TGTGCCAGCAGTATCCCCCAGGGAGTTCCTGGAAACACCATATATTTT.

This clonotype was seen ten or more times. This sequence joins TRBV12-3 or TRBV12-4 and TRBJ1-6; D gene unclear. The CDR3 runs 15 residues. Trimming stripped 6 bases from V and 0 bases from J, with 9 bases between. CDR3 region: CASSLGSSYNSPLHF. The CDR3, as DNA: TGTGCCAGCAGCTTGGGGAGCTCCTATAATTCACCCCTCCACTTT.

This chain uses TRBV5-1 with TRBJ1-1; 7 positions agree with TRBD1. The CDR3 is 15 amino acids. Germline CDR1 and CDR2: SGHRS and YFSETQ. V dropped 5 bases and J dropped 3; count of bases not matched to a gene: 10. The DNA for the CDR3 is TGCGCCAGCAGGGGTAGGGGGCCCCTGGACACTGAAGCTTTCTTT. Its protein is CASRGRGPLDTEAFF.

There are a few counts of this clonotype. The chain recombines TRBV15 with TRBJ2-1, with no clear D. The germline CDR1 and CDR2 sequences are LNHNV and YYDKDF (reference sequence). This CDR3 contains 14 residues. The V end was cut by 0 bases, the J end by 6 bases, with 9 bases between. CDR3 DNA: TGTGCCACCAGCAGAGATGGGCCCGCCAATGAGCAGTTCTTC. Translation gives CATSRDGPANEQFF.

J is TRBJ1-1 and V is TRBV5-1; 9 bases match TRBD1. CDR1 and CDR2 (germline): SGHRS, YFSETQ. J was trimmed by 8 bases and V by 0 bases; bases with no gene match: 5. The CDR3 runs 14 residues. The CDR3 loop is CASSLEGQGREAFF. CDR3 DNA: TGCGCCAGCAGCTTGGAGGGACAGGGAAGGGAAGCTTTCTTT.

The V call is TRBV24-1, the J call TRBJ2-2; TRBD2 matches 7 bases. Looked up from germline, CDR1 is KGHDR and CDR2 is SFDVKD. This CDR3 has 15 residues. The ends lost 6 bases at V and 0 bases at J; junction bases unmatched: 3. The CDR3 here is CATSTSAANTGELFF. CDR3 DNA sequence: TGTGCCACCAGTACTAGCGCCGCGAACACCGGGGAGCTGTTTTTT.

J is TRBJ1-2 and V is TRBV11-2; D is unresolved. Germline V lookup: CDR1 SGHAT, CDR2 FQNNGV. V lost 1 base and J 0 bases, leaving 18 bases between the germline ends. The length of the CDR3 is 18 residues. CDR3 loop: CASSLGDSWENSNYGYTF. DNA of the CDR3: TGTGCCAGCAGCTTAGGGGATTCTTGGGAAAACTCTAACTATGGCTACACCTTC.

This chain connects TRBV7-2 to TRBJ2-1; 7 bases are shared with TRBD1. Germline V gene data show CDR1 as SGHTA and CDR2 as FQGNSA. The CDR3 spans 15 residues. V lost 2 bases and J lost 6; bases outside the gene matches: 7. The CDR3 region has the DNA TGTGCCAGCAGCTTAAGAACTCCAGGGGGCAATGAGCAGTTCTTC. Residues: CASSLRTPGGNEQFF.

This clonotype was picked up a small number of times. The chain's CDR3 is CAIRGRLAPGGTDTQYF. CDR3 nucleotides: TGTGCCATCAGGGGTCGTCTAGCGCCAGGGGGCACAGATACGCAGTATTTT. The chain links TRBV10-3 to TRBJ2-3; either TRBD1 or TRBD2 may fit D (6 bases each). The germline V gene has CDR1 ENHRY and CDR2 SYGVKD. V lost 6 bases to trimming and J lost 1 base, with 20 bases between them. The CDR3 runs to 17 residues.

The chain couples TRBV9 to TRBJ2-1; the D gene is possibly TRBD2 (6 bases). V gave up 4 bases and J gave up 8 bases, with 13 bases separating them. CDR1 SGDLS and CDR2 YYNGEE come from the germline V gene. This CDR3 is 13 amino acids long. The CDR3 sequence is CASSQIPSDEQFF. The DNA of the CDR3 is TGTGCCAGCAGCCAGATCCCTAGCGATGAGCAGTTCTTC.

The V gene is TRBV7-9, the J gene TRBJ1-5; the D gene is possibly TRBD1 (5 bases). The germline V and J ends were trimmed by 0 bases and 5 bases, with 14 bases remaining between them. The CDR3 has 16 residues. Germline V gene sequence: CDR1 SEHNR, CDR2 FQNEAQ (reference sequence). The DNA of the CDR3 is TGTGCCAGCAGCTTAGCGAAAGGGGTGAAGTATCAGCCCCAGCATTTT. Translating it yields CASSLAKGVKYQPQHF.

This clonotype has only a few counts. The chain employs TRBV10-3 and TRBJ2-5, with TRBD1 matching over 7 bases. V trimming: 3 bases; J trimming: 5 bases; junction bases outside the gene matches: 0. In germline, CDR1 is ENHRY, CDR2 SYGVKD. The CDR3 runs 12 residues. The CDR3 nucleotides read TGTGCCATCAGTGACAGGGGGGAGACCCAGTACTTC. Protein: CAISDRGETQYF.

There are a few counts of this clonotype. Here the CDR3 reads CASSGPANYGYTF. The CDR3 region has the DNA TGTGCCAGCAGTGGTCCTGCTAACTATGGCTACACCTTC. The chain couples TRBV28 to TRBJ1-2; D unresolved. The germline V and J ends were trimmed by 5 bases and 0 bases, with 7 bases remaining between them. The germline V gene encodes CDR1 MDHEN and CDR2 SYDVKM. This CDR3 has 13 amino acids.